Presented here are 29 T cell receptor beta chains from one specimen sequenced in a study of cytomegalovirus exposure and HLA in healthy donors. The PCR was carried out with 60 Vbeta primers and 13 Jbeta primers. Clones were sequenced by immunoSEQ multiplex PCR, and TCRdb holds only the in-frame ones, with some missing. The data show some 200,000 clones, with about 90% seen just once and roughly 0.2% held by the top ten. Sample: PBMCs. Receptor source: a girl under three years old in good health and CMV-seronegative.

The chain carries TRBV5-1 and TRBJ1-4; possibly TRBD1 for D (5 bases). This CDR3 comprises 14 residues. V shed 0 bases and J shed 5 bases, with 8 bases lying between them. The germline V gene encodes CDR1 SGHRS and CDR2 YFSETQ. The CDR3 region is CASSLDRTNEKLFF. CDR3 DNA: TGCGCCAGCAGCTTGGACAGGACAAATGAAAAACTGTTTTTT.

The chain employs TRBV7-9 and TRBJ1-2, with a tentative D call TRBD1 (5 bases). Per the germline V gene, CDR1 is SEHNR and CDR2 is FQNEAQ (reference sequence). CDR3 length: 15 amino acids. V dropped 0 bases and J dropped 8 bases, with 16 bases sitting between them. The CDR3 loop reads CASSLAPGSPGGYTF. The CDR3, as DNA: TGTGCCAGCAGCTTAGCGCCAGGATCTCCAGGGGGCTACACCTTC.

The chain is built from TRBV5-6 and TRBJ2-5; 11 bases fit TRBD2. The CDR3 runs to 14 residues. Looked up from germline, CDR1 is SGHDT and CDR2 is YYEEEE. V trimming: 4 bases; J trimming: 5 bases; junction bases outside the gene matches: 4. The CDR3 region has the DNA TGTGCCAGCAGCCCCCGACTAGCGGGGGAGACCCAGTACTTC. Its translation is CASSPRLAGETQYF. Combining the CDR3 with reference TRBV5-6 and TRBJ2-5 gives the whole variable domain DAGVTQSPTHLIKTRGQQVTLRCSPKSGHDTVSWYQQALGQGPQFIFQYYEEEERQRGNFPDRFSGHQFPNYSSELNVNALLLGDSALYLCASSPRLAGETQYFGPGTRLLVL.

The V gene is TRBV21-1, the J gene TRBJ2-7; the table names TRBD2, a call not compared with the DNA. TRBV21-1 is noted as a pseudogene. This CDR3 is 18 amino acids long. The CDR3 DNA follows: TGTGCCAGCAGCAAAGAAGAAGTAGGGACTAGCGGGGCCTACGAGCAGTACTTC. Translating gives CASSKEEVGTSGAYEQYF.

The chain links TRBV18 to TRBJ1-2; 7 nucleotides align to TRBD1. The germline V gene has CDR1 KGHSH and CDR2 LQKENI. J lost 2 bases, V lost 2 bases, and 8 bases had no gene match. The CDR3 covers 16 residues. The CDR3 here is CASSPAFRQGNYGYTF. The DNA of the CDR3 is TGTGCCAGCTCACCAGCCTTTAGACAGGGCAACTATGGCTACACCTTC.

The chain is built from TRBV27 and TRBJ2-7, with TRBD2 matching over 11 bases. This CDR3 has 15 residues. Germline V gives CDR1 MNHEY, CDR2 SMNVEV (reference sequence). Germline trimming cut 0 bases from V and 3 bases from J; bases unmatched to any gene: 1. CDR3 residues: CASSLSGTSGYEQYF. DNA for the CDR3: TGTGCCAGCAGTTTATCCGGGACTAGCGGCTACGAGCAGTACTTC.

This chain uses TRBV10-2 with TRBJ1-6; no clear D. CDR1 is WSHSY and CDR2 is SAAADI in the germline V gene. This CDR3 comprises 16 residues. V was pared by 6 bases and J by 8 bases, with 20 bases between. CDR3 amino acids: CASRDVTAEAYSPLHF. CDR3 nucleotide sequence: TGCGCCAGCAGGGATGTTACAGCGGAGGCCTATTCACCCCTCCACTTT.

This chain uses TRBV5-1 with TRBJ2-1; TRBD2 aligns across 10 bases. Germline trimming cut 4 bases from V and 4 bases from J; bases unmatched to any gene: 8. The CDR3 extends over 16 amino acids. Germline CDR1 and CDR2: SGHRS and YFSETQ. In DNA, the CDR3 is TGCGCCAGCAGCACTGACGCAGCGGGAGGGTACAATGAGCAGTTCTTC. It yields the protein CASSTDAAGGYNEQFF.

In DNA, the CDR3 is TGTGCCAGCAGTGTGGGTACAGGGAACTATGGCTACACCTTC. As protein: CASSVGTGNYGYTF. This chain uses TRBV6-5 with TRBJ1-2, with D possibly TRBD1 on 6 matching bases. The germline V gene has CDR1 MNHEY and CDR2 SVGAGI. The CDR3 loop spans 14 amino acids. Deletions cut 5 bases from V and 2 bases from J, with 12 bases between.

This clone was detected once. This rearrangement joins TRBV4-1 to TRBJ2-7, with 7 bases matching TRBD1. The CDR3 covers 13 residues. With 2 bases clipped from V and 3 bases from J, the junction kept 1 base outside the gene matches. Germline CDR1 MGHRA, CDR2 YSYEKL. The CDR3 DNA reads as TGCGCCAGCAGCCAATCAGGGGGCTACGAGCAGTACTTC. Protein product: CASSQSGGYEQYF.

J is TRBJ1-2 and V is TRBV5-4; D is unclear. Deletions cut 0 bases from V and 8 bases from J, with 14 bases between. Germline V CDR1 and CDR2: SGHNT, YYREEE (reference sequence). The CDR3 runs 14 residues. CDR3 DNA sequence: TGTGCCAGCAGCTTGGAGAGGGCAGCTTACGGCTACACCTTC. The encoded protein is CASSLERAAYGYTF.

A single count supports this clone. The CDR3 sequence: CASSFSPGAGTGRRETQYF. The DNA for the CDR3 is TGTGCCAGCAGCTTTTCCCCCGGCGCCGGGACAGGGAGGAGAGAGACCCAGTACTTC. The V gene is TRBV7-9, the J gene TRBJ2-5, with TRBD1 matching over 9 bases. Trimming cost V 3 bases and J 4 bases; bases outside gene matches: 18. The CDR3 contains 19 residues. Per germline, CDR1 SEHNR and CDR2 FQNEAQ (reference sequence).

The rearrangement uses TRBV19 and TRBJ2-5; possibly TRBD2 for D (6 bases). The J call could be wrong; TRBJ2-7 is a better fit for the DNA end. This CDR3 comprises 16 residues. The germline V gene encodes CDR1 LNHDA and CDR2 SQIVND (reference sequence). The CDR3 nucleotides are TGTGCCAGTAGTATACGCGGCAGGGAGGCAAACCGCGAGCAGTACTTC. Protein product: CASSIRGREANREQYF.

This chain connects TRBV18 to TRBJ2-7; 7 positions match TRBD2. V lost 1 base to trimming and J lost 2 bases; unmatched junction nucleotides: 11. This CDR3 spans 17 amino acids. Germline CDR1 reads KGHSH; CDR2 reads LQKENI. The CDR3 protein is CASSPRDARGRAYEQYF. DNA of the CDR3: TGTGCCAGCTCACCACGGGACGCTCGGGGGAGGGCCTACGAGCAGTACTTC.

This chain connects TRBV5-1 to TRBJ1-4, with D perhaps matching TRBD1 (5 bases). Germline values: CDR1 SGHRS, CDR2 YFSETQ. Trimming left V 0 bases short and J 6 bases short, with 9 bases between. This CDR3 has 14 residues. The CDR3 DNA follows: TGCGCCAGCAGCTTGGCAGGGTTGGATGAAAAACTGTTTTTT. It yields the protein CASSLAGLDEKLFF. The whole variable domain, remainder taken from reference TRBV5-1 and TRBJ1-4, is KAGVTQTPRYLIKTRGQQVTLSCSPISGHRSVSWYQQTPGQGLQFLFEYFSETQRNKGNFPGRFSGRQFSNSRSEMNVSTLELGDSALYLCASSLAGLDEKLFFGSGTQLSVL.

The V and J genes are TRBV6-4 and TRBJ2-1; perhaps TRBD1 as D (5 bases). V was cut by 6 bases and J by 0 bases, with 15 bases left in between. This CDR3 has 16 residues. Per germline, CDR1 MRHNA and CDR2 SNTAGT. CDR3 DNA: TGTGCCAGCAGCCAGGGTGTTGGGATCTCCTACAATGAGCAGTTCTTC. Its translation: CASSQGVGISYNEQFF.

Details on this clone: Relative to the germline gene, one junction end is altered; a read error may explain this. This chain links TRBV7-9 with TRBJ2-7; a possible D gene is TRBD2 (6 bases). Germline V gene data show CDR1 as SEHNR and CDR2 as FQNEAQ (reference sequence). The CDR3 covers 14 residues. CDR3 region: CSSSLAAQTGEQYF. DNA for the CDR3: TGTTCCAGCAGCTTAGCGGCTCAAACGGGCGAGCAGTACTTC.

This chain joins TRBV18 and TRBJ2-5, with D possibly being TRBD2 (6 bases). This CDR3 region has 15 residues. The ends were cut back, 6 bases at V and 1 base at J, with 15 bases in the middle. Germline CDR1 KGHSH, CDR2 LQKENI. CDR3 sequence: CASSLGRGSQETQYF. As DNA, the CDR3 is TGTGCCAGCTCCCTAGGTCGGGGGAGCCAAGAGACCCAGTACTTC.

This chain joins TRBV6-5 and TRBJ1-6; no definite D call. The CDR3 has 14 amino acids. V lost 1 base and J lost 8, with 9 bases in between. The V gene's germline CDR1 is MNHEY and CDR2 SVGAGI. For the CDR3, the DNA is TGTGCCAGCAGTTACTTCACCCGGGATTCACCCCTCCACTTT. Residues: CASSYFTRDSPLHF.

This rearrangement joins TRBV6-5 to TRBJ2-3; 10 bases are shared with TRBD2. The CDR3 sequence is 15 residues long. In germline, CDR1 is MNHEY, CDR2 SVGAGI. Germline trimming cut 6 bases from V and 4 bases from J; bases unmatched to any gene: 7. The CDR3 protein is CASRVLAGFPDTQYF. CDR3 bases: TGTGCCAGCAGAGTACTAGCGGGATTCCCAGATACGCAGTATTTT.

The genes are TRBV30 and TRBJ1-6, with a possible D match to TRBD1 (5 bases). CDR1 and CDR2 (germline): GTSNPN, SVGIG (reference sequence). The CDR3 totals 14 residues. Trimming shortened V by 2 bases and J by 8 bases, and 13 bases separated the two germline ends. The CDR3: CAWSWGRLDSPLHF. The CDR3 nucleotides are TGTGCCTGGAGTTGGGGCAGGTTGGATTCACCCCTCCACTTT.

The rearrangement links TRBV7-9 to TRBJ2-3; D is uncertain. The CDR3 extends over 12 amino acids. The V gene lost 3 bases and the J gene lost 3 bases, with 4 bases spanning the gap. Germline CDR1 is SEHNR and CDR2 is FQNEAQ (reference sequence). The CDR3 DNA is TGTGCCAGCAGCTTGGAGACAGATACGCAGTATTTT. As protein: CASSLETDTQYF.

CDR3 coding DNA: TGTGCCAGCAGTGAAACCGACAGGCCTCGGGCTAACTATGGCTACACCTTC. It encodes CASSETDRPRANYGYTF. The J gene is TRBJ1-2, the V gene TRBV6-1; possible D gene TRBD1, 6 bases. This CDR3 is 17 amino acids long. The germline V gene encodes CDR1 MNHNS and CDR2 SASEGT. V was cut by 2 bases and J by 0 bases, with 16 bases left in between.

This clone was picked up one time. J is TRBJ2-6 and V is TRBV5-1; 7 bases agree with TRBD1. Germline CDR1 reads SGHRS; CDR2 reads YFSETQ. CDR3 length: 18 residues. V shed 3 bases, J shed 0 bases, and the junction held 9 bases outside the gene matches. The CDR3 nucleotides are TGCGCCAGCAGCTGGCTTGACAGGGTCTCCTCTGGGGCCAACGTCCTGACTTTC. This translates into CASSWLDRVSSGANVLTF.

V gene TRBV4-2 combines with J gene TRBJ2-2; D remains unclear. CDR3 length: 14 residues. Germline values: CDR1 LGHNA, CDR2 YNFKEQ. V was cut by 1 base and J by 7 bases, with 10 bases left in between. The CDR3 nucleotides read TGTGCCAGCAGCCAAGCGCTCGGCGGCGGGGAGCTGTTTTTT. Translating gives CASSQALGGGELFF.

The V and J genes are TRBV7-2 and TRBJ2-7; D might be TRBD1 (5 bases). This CDR3 is built from 17 residues. The ends were cut back, 1 base at V and 2 bases at J, with 18 bases in the middle. Germline V gives CDR1 SGHTA, CDR2 FQGNSA. The CDR3 nucleotides read TGTGCCAGCAGCTTAGACGGCACAGCAGGGTTTCCCTACGAGCAGTACTTC. It encodes CASSLDGTAGFPYEQYF.

As DNA, the CDR3 is TGTGCCAGCAGTTTTGGGACTACAATCACAGATACGCAGTATTTT. It is translated as CASSFGTTITDTQYF. The chain joins TRBV27 to TRBJ2-3; 7 bases are a match to TRBD2. The CDR3 totals 15 residues. Germline V lookup: CDR1 MNHEY, CDR2 SMNVEV (reference sequence). With V trimmed by 3 bases and J by 2 bases, 5 bases remained unmatched.

This rearrangement joins TRBV9 to TRBJ1-2, with 10 nucleotides matching TRBD1. V was pared by 0 bases and J by 5 bases, with 1 base of the junction left unmatched. The CDR3 is made up of 14 amino acids. Germline CDR1 SGDLS, CDR2 YYNGEE. In DNA form, the CDR3 reads TGTGCCAGCAGCGTAGGGACAGGGGGATATGGCTACACCTTC. It translates to CASSVGTGGYGYTF.

The chain couples TRBV9 to TRBJ1-1, with 9 bases matching TRBD1. Per germline, CDR1 SGDLS and CDR2 YYNGEE. Trimming took 0 bases from V and 5 from J; bases not matched to a gene: 8. CDR3 size: 16 residues. CDR3 amino acids: CASSVETGTGRTEAFF. Written as DNA, the CDR3 is TGTGCCAGCAGCGTAGAAACCGGGACAGGGAGGACTGAAGCTTTCTTT.